This record covers a single TCR beta chain. The antigen is undetermined. This specimen comes from a study of shared clonotypes between healthy human individuals. Study-wide results and caveats: Only blood was sampled, and tissue TCR repertoires likely differ from blood ones.

Naive CD8 cells lacked CD45RO, underwent positive selection for CCR7 and left out terminally differentiated effector memory CD45RA+ cells. Participating donors were healthy, HIV-negative adults free of recent acute infections or vaccinations. A deep-level run was used for the assay. As originally analysed: For the immunoSEQ data, sequences were junction-only without quality scores, so filtering differed. The method was immunoSEQ multiplex PCR; TCRdb's version includes in-frame clones alone and lacks a portion of them. V, J and clone size are taken as reported in that table, and D and trimming were inferred from the DNA itself. This table has about 550,000 clones, just under 97% appearing once. The sample consisted of naive CD8+ T cells sorted from blood. This clonotype originated in a woman in her thirties in good health.

CDR3 nucleotides: TGTGCCAGCAGTCCAGGCGGGACAGGGTCCTACGAGCAGTACTTC. Its protein is CASSPGGTGSYEQYF. The genes are TRBV6-1 and TRBJ2-7; 9 bases are a match to TRBD1. J was trimmed by 1 base and V by 5 bases; bases with no gene match: 6. Germline V gene sequence: CDR1 MNHNS, CDR2 SASEGT. The CDR3 loop spans 15 amino acids.